These 16 T cell receptor beta chains came from one sample sequenced in a study of T-cell reconstitution after alpha-beta-depleted transplantation in children. Preparation of the TCRbeta library was carried out with unique molecular identifiers. TCRdb recomputed calls from the PCR reads with MiXCR, one row per CDR3 protein. The sample lists almost 400,000 distinct CDR3 sequences, roughly 22% occurring once. The sequenced sample was PBMCs from the stem cell graft donor, obtained from the stem cell graft. The receptors derive from a human donor who donated a stem cell graft to a child with acute myeloid leukemia.

The rearrangement joins TRBV7-2 to TRBJ2-1; 12 nucleotides align to TRBD2. The germline V gene encodes CDR1 SGHTA and CDR2 FQGNSA. Unmatched junction bases numbered 8, after V lost 6 bases and J lost 8 bases. CDR3 length: 15 residues. CDR3 region: CASRLAGGPWDEQFF. In nucleotides, the CDR3 is TGTGCCAGCAGGCTAGCGGGAGGGCCATGGGATGAGCAGTTCTTC.

The chain is built from TRBV2 and TRBJ2-2, with D perhaps TRBD1 or TRBD2 (5 bases each). The CDR3 consists of 13 residues. V was cut by 6 bases and J by 6 bases, with 11 bases left in between. Germline CDR1 reads SNHLY; CDR2 reads FYNNEI. The CDR3 loop is CASSQEGPGELFF. Written as DNA, the CDR3 is TGTGCCAGCAGCCAAGAGGGGCCCGGGGAGCTGTTTTTT.

This clonotype was seen many times. The chain combines TRBV20-1 with TRBJ1-3, with 8 positions matching TRBD1. The V segment lost 5 bases and the J segment 4 bases; nucleotides outside the gene matches: 4. The germline V gene has CDR1 DFQATT and CDR2 SNEGSKA (reference sequence). This CDR3 has 13 amino acids. The DNA for the CDR3 is TGCAGTGCTCCCGGACAGGGAGGAAACACCATATATTTT. As protein: CSAPGQGGNTIYF.

V is TRBV4-3 and J is TRBJ2-1; D is possibly TRBD2 (6 bases). In germline, CDR1 is LGHNA, CDR2 YSLEER. Trimming took 0 bases from V and 2 from J, leaving 17 bases between them. The CDR3 has 18 residues. The chain's CDR3 is CASSQESPGTYTYNEQFF. CDR3 DNA sequence: TGCGCCAGCAGCCAAGAGTCGCCCGGGACTTACACCTACAATGAGCAGTTCTTC.

The chain carries TRBV12-3 or TRBV12-4 and TRBJ2-7, with TRBD1 matching 9 bases. The CDR3 consists of 15 residues. With V trimmed by 5 bases and J by 2 bases, 7 bases remained unmatched. CDR3 sequence (DNA): TGTGCCAGCAGTCGGGACAGGGAAAAGACCTACGAGCAGTACTTC. Translation: CASSRDREKTYEQYF.

This clonotype was seen a handful of times. The chain recombines TRBV5-6 with TRBJ2-7; 9 bases align to TRBD1. Germline CDR1 is SGHDT and CDR2 is YYEEEE. Losses at the gene ends were 4 bases for V and 9 bases for J; bases not matched to a gene: 14. CDR3 size: 15 residues. In DNA, the CDR3 is TGTGCCAGCAGCCCCGTAACAGGGGGCTCGGGTTGGCAGTACTTC. It specifies CASSPVTGGSGWQYF.

The DNA of the CDR3 is TGTGCCAGCAGTCTCGCCGGGACCCTTTTGTCCCAGTACTTC. Translated, it gives CASSLAGTLLSQYF. This chain links TRBV28 with TRBJ2-5; the D gene could be TRBD1 or TRBD2 (5 bases each). The germline V and J ends were trimmed by 5 bases and 9 bases, with 19 bases remaining between them. CDR3 length equals 14 residues. Germline loops: CDR1 MDHEN, CDR2 SYDVKM. Filled out from reference TRBV28 and TRBJ2-5, the complete variable domain reads DVKVTQSSRYLVKRTGEKVFLECVQDMDHENMFWYRQDPGLGLRLIYFSYDVKMKEKGDIPEGYSVSREKKERFSLILESASTNQTSMYLCASSLAGTLLSQYFGPGTRLLVL.

The chain is built from TRBV4-1 and TRBJ2-1, with unresolved D. Germline lookup yields CDR1 MGHRA and CDR2 YSYEKL. The CDR3 has 12 amino acids. V was shortened by 2 bases and J by 8 bases, with 7 bases between the two germline ends. The CDR3 DNA reads TGCGCCAGCAGCCAACCTATGGATGAGCAGTTCTTC. It specifies CASSQPMDEQFF.

This clonotype has a handful of counts. The chain employs TRBV28 and TRBJ2-7; possibly TRBD1 for D (5 bases). The CDR3 is 14 residues long. V lost 2 bases, J lost 2 bases, and 10 bases lay in between. Per germline, CDR1 MDHEN and CDR2 SYDVKM. The CDR3: CASSLHRITYEQYF. In nucleotides, the CDR3 is TGTGCCAGCAGTTTACACAGGATCACCTACGAGCAGTACTTC.

This clonotype has just a few counts. The V gene is TRBV29-1, the J gene TRBJ2-7; TRBD1 might be the D (6 bases). The germline CDR1 and CDR2 sequences are SQVTM and ANQGSEA. Trimming pared 3 bases from V and 5 bases from J, leaving 11 bases between. The CDR3 loop spans 12 amino acids. The CDR3 region is CSVDQGYDEQYF. The CDR3 nucleotides are TGCAGCGTTGATCAGGGGTATGACGAGCAGTACTTC.

This clonotype was seen at least ten times. J is TRBJ2-2 and V is TRBV20-1; D is possibly TRBD2 (7 bases). V was pared by 6 bases and J by 4 bases, with 18 bases between. The CDR3 runs 15 residues. Germline V gene sequence: CDR1 DFQATT, CDR2 SNEGSKA (reference sequence). Written as DNA, the CDR3 is TGCAGTGCCTCTAGGGGGGGGAAGGGCACCGGGGAGCTGTTTTTT. Amino acid sequence: CSASRGGKGTGELFF.

In its sample, this clonotype was seen many times. This chain joins TRBV29-1 and TRBJ2-1; TRBD1 might be the D (5 bases). V lost 1 base and J 8 bases, leaving 15 bases between the germline ends. CDR1 SQVTM and CDR2 ANQGSEA come from the germline V gene. This CDR3 contains 14 residues. CDR3 DNA: TGCAGCGTTGAAGGAGCAGGGATCGGCGATGAGCAGTTCTTC. Translating it yields CSVEGAGIGDEQFF.

This clonotype was picked up many times. The rearrangement joins TRBV29-1 to TRBJ2-1; D unresolved. The CDR3 runs 11 residues. V was pared by 6 bases and J by 6 bases, with 9 bases between. Germline assignment: CDR1 SQVTM and CDR2 ANQGSEA. CDR3 residues: CSVESPNEQFF. The CDR3 nucleotides are TGCAGCGTCGAGTCCCCCAATGAGCAGTTCTTC.

CDR3 protein: CSAVGVGTQPQHF. In DNA, the CDR3 is TGCAGTGCTGTCGGGGTAGGAACTCAGCCCCAGCATTTT. The chain has TRBV20-1 and TRBJ1-5; no firm D call. Trimming cost V 5 bases and J 6 bases, with 14 bases left between them. The V gene's germline CDR1 is DFQATT and CDR2 SNEGSKA (reference sequence). The CDR3 loop spans 13 amino acids.

This clonotype was seen a few times. The V call is TRBV5-1, the J call TRBJ1-2; D not certain. Between the trimmed V and J ends, which lost 4 bases and 3 bases, there was a span of 10 bases. The CDR3 is 13 amino acids. Germline V gives CDR1 SGHRS, CDR2 YFSETQ. The CDR3 DNA sequence: TGCGCCAGCAGCCCACTTGGGGACTATGGCTACACCTTC. The encoded protein is CASSPLGDYGYTF.

CDR3 sequence: CASSLDGTRNTGELFF. In DNA form, the CDR3 reads TGCGCCAGCAGCTTGGACGGGACTAGAAACACCGGGGAGCTGTTTTTT. V usage is TRBV5-1 and J usage is TRBJ2-2; TRBD2 matches at 8 bases. V shed 0 bases and J 2 bases; nucleotides not matched to a gene: 3. Germline V CDR1 and CDR2: SGHRS, YFSETQ. This CDR3 spans 16 amino acids.